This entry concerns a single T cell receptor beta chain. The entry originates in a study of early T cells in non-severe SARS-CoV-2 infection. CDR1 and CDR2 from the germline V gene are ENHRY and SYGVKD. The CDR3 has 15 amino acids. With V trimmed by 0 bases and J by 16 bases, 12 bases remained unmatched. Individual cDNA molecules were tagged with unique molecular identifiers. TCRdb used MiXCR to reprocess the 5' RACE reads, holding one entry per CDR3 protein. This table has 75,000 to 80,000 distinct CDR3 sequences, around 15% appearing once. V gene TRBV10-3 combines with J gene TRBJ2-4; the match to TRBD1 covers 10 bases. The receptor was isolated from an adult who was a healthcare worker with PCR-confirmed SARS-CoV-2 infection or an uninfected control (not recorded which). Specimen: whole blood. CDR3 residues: CAISESINSGTGVYF. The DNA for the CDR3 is TGTGCCATCAGTGAGTCGATTAACTCCGGGACAGGGGTTTACTTC.